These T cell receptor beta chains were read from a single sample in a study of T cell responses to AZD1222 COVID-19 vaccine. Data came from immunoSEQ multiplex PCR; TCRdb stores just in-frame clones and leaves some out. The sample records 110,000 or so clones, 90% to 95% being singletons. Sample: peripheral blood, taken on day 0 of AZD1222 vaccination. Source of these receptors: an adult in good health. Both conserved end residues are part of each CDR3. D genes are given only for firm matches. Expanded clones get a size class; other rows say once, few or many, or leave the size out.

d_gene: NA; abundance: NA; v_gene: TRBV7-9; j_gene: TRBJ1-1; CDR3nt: TGTGCCGGAAGGGGGGCAGGGGTGAACACTGAAGCTTTCTTT; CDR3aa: CAGRGAGVNTEAFF
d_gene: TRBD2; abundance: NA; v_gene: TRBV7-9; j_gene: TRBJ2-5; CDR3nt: TGTGCCAGCAGCTTAAGACTAGCGTCCCAAGAGACCCAGTACTTC; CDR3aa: CASSLRLASQETQYF
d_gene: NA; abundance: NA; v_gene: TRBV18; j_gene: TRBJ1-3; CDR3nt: TGTGCCAGCTCACCTCAGGTCGGGGGAAACACCATATATTTT; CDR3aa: CASSPQVGGNTIYF
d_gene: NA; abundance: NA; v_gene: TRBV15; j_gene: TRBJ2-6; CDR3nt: TGTGCCACCAGCAGGGAAGGTTGGGGACGGTACTCTGGGGCCAACGTCCTGACTTTC; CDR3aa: CATSREGWGRYSGANVLTF
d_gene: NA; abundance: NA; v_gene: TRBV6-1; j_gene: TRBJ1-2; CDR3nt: TGTGCCAGCAGTGAACCCGGATACAGGCAATCTAACTATGGCTACACCTTC; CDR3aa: CASSEPGYRQSNYGYTF
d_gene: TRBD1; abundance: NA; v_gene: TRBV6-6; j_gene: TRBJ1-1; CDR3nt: TGTGCCAGCAGTCTAGCAGGGGGCGCGGGGGAGAACACTGAAGCTTTCTTT; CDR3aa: CASSLAGGAGENTEAFF
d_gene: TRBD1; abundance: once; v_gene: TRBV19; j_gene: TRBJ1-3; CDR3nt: TGTGCCAGTAGTACTTCCGGGACAGCTTCTGGAAACACCATATATTTT; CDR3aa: CASSTSGTASGNTIYF
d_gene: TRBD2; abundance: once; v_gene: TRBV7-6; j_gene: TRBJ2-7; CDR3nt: TGTGCCAGCAGCTTATCCCCCTTTAGCGGGGGGGTTCGGAACGAGCAGTACTTC; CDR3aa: CASSLSPFSGGVRNEQYF
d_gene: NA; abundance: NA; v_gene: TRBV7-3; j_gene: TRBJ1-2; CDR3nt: TGTGCCAGCAGCTCCACGGGCTCCCAGGGCTACACCTTC; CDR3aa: CASSSTGSQGYTF
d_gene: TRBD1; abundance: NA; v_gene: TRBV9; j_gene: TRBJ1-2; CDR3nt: TGTGCCAGCAGCTTGACAGGGGGCGCGTTCCTTGAAGGCTACACCTTC; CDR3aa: CASSLTGGAFLEGYTF
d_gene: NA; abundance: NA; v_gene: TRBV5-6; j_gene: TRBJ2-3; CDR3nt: TGTGCCAGCAGCTTCAGGGCAAGGGATACGCAGTATTTT; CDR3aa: CASSFRARDTQYF
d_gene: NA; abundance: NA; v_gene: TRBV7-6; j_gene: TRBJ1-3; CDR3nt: TGTGCCAGCAGCCTGGGGGAGATAAACGCTGGAAACACCATATATTTT; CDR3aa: CASSLGEINAGNTIYF
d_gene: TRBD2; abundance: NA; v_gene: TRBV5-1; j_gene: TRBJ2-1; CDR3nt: TGCGCCAGCAGTTTTCTAGCGGCCGCCAATGAGCAGTTCTTC; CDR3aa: CASSFLAAANEQFF
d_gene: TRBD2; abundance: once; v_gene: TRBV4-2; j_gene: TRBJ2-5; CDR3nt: TGTGCCAGCAGTCGCTCCGGGACTAGCGGGGGGCACCAAGAGACCCAGTACTTC; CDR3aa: CASSRSGTSGGHQETQYF
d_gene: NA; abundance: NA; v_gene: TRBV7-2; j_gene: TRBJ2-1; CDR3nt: TGTGCCAGCAGCGCGACACTGAGGAATGAGCAGTTCTTC; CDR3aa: CASSATLRNEQFF
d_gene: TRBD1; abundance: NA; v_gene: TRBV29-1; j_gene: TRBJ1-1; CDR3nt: TGCAGCGGGGACAGGGAGACTTTCTTT; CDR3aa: CSGDRETFF
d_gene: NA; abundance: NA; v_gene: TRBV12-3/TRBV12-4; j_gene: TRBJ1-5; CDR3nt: TGTGCGAGCAATTTCGGCCATCAGCCCCAGCATTTT; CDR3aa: CASNFGHQPQHF
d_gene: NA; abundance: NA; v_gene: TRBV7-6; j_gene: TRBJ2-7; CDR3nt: TGTGCCAGCAGCTTAACAGGCGGGGCGTCATCCGACGAGCAGTACTTC; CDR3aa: CASSLTGGASSDEQYF
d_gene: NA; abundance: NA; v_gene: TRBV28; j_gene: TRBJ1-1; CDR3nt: TGTGCCAGCAGTTTAGCGGGTGATAAGCGTGAAGCTTTCTTT; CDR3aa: CASSLAGDKREAFF
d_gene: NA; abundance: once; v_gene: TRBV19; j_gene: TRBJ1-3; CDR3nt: TGTGCCAGTAGTAACTCTGTGGTCTCTGGAAACACCATATATTTT; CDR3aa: CASSNSVVSGNTIYF
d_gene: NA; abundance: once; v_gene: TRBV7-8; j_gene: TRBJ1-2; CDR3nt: TGTGCCAGCAGCTTAGTAGGGCAGGGTTATGGCTACACCTTC; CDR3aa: CASSLVGQGYGYTF
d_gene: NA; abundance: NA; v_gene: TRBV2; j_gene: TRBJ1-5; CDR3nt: TGTGCCAGCAGTGAAGAACGTCAGCCCCAGCATTTT; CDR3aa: CASSEERQPQHF
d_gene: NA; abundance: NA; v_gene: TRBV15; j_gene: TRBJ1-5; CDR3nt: TGTGCCACCAGCAGATCCGGGGAAAGCAATCAGCCCCAGCATTTT; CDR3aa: CATSRSGESNQPQHF
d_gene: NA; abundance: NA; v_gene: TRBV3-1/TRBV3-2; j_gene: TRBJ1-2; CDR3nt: TGTGCCAGCAGCCCAGACGGAGCTTATGGCTACACCTTC; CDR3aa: CASSPDGAYGYTF
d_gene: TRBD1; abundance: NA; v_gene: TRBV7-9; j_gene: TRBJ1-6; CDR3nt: TGTGCCAGCAGCCGCCTTCAGGGGGCAAGTTCACCCCTCCACTTT; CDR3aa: CASSRLQGASSPLHF
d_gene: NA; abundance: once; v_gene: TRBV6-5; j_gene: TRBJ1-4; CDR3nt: TGTGCCAGCAGTTACTCAAACACGGCAACTAATGAAAAACTGTTTTTT; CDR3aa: CASSYSNTATNEKLFF
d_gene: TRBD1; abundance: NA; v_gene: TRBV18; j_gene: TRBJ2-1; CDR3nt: TGTGCCAGCTCACCAATGGGACAGGGGAAAAATGAGCAGTTCTTC; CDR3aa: CASSPMGQGKNEQFF
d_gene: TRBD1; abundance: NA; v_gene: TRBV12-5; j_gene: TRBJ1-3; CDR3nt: TGTGCTAGTGGTTTGGTAGACAGGGGGCCAGGAAACACCATATATTTT; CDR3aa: CASGLVDRGPGNTIYF
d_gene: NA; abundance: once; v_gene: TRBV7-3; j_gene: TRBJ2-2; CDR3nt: TGTGCCAGCAGCCCGGCATGGGGCACCGGGGAGCTGTTTTTT; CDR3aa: CASSPAWGTGELFF
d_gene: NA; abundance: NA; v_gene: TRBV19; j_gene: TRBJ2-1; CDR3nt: TGTGCCAGTAGTATCTGGGGAGATGAGCAGTTCTTC; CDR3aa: CASSIWGDEQFF
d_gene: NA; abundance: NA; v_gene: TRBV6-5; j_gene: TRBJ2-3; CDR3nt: TGTGCCAGCACGTACAGGTCTAGCACAGATACGCAGTATTTT; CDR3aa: CASTYRSSTDTQYF
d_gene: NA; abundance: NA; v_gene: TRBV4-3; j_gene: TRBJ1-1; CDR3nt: TGCGCCAGCAGCCACAGGACAGCCATGAACACTGAAGCTTTCTTT; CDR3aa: CASSHRTAMNTEAFF
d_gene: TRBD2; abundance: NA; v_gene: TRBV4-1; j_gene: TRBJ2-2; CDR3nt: TGCGCCAGCAGCCACGAGCCGGGACTAGCGGGGGCCGGGGAGCTGTTTTTT; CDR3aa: CASSHEPGLAGAGELFF
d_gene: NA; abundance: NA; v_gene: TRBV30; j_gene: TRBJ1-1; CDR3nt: TGTGCCTGGAGTGTACGGGGGGGAATGGGGATGAACACTGAAGCTTTCTTT; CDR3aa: CAWSVRGGMGMNTEAFF
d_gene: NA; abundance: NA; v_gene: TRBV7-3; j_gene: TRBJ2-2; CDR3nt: TGTGCCAGCAGCTTGACCACGGCGAGAACCGGGGAGCTGTTTTTT; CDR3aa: CASSLTTARTGELFF